This T cell receptor (beta chain) was identified in a study of cytomegalovirus exposure and HLA in healthy donors. Study information: A preliminary data release comprised roughly 85 million unique TCRs obtained from HLA-typed donors.

Between the trimmed V and J ends, which lost 5 bases and 5 bases, there was a span of 12 bases. Germline CDR1 and CDR2: LNHNV and YYDKDF (reference sequence). The CDR3 sequence is 13 residues long. Amplification used 60 Vbeta primers and 13 Jbeta primers. Here immunoSEQ multiplex PCR was the method, and the copy in TCRdb shows in-frame clones only, minus some. The data show 90,000 to 150,000 clones, roughly 63% seen once. A remark on this clone: What it binds is unknown.

Study-wide results and caveats: In an earlier analysis, productive rearrangement rates for most beta V segments clustered near 87% or 30%. More clonal expansion characterized HLA-associated TCR beta chains than equally common others in a later analysis. Researchers counted approximately 160 TCR beta chains as cytomegalovirus-associated.

The chain combines TRBV15 with TRBJ1-1; D is possibly TRBD1 (5 bases). Sequencing was done on a sample of PBMCs. The TCR originated in a man between 35 and 55 years old in good health and CMV-seropositive. CDR3 protein: CATSGAGGTEAFF. Here the CDR3 DNA reads TGTGCCACCAGCGGGGCGGGAGGGACTGAAGCTTTCTTT.